This TCR beta chain was sequenced in a study of human T cells and chemical hapten exposure. Whole-study results and caveats: Once DPC sensitization occurred, TCRs above 1 in 1000 frequency showed no change.

As processed by the authors: With a range of roughly 23,224 to 690,600, the median per sample was 95,638 TCRs. MiXCR was run by TCRdb on the RACE reads, yielding one entry per CDR3 protein. TCRdb assigned the V and J calls; the authors' analysis was not used. The sample has 250,000 or so distinct CDR3 sequences; more than 6.5% are singletons. This clonotype was counted a few times. Its specificity is not known. The V and J ends lost 7 bases and 4 bases respectively, with 21 bases between them. The CDR3 runs 16 residues. Germline V gene lookup returns CDR1 SEHNR and CDR2 FQNEAQ (reference sequence). Indicated time point: pre-sensitization, week 0. Indicated treatment: therapeutic diphenylcyclopropenone sensitization with weekly scalp DPC.

Sequencing was performed on whole blood, taken in connection with sensitization to the hapten diphenylcyclopropenone (DPC). The sequence came from a woman between 40 and 50 years old with alopecia areata. Some clones in this sample may be carry-over from other donors' samples. The chain couples TRBV7-9 to TRBJ2-3, with D tentatively TRBD1 (5 bases). In DNA, the CDR3 is TGTGCCAGCAAGAGTGACCGTAGGGGCAGCGCAGATACGCAGTATTTT. Protein sequence: CASKSDRRGSADTQYF.